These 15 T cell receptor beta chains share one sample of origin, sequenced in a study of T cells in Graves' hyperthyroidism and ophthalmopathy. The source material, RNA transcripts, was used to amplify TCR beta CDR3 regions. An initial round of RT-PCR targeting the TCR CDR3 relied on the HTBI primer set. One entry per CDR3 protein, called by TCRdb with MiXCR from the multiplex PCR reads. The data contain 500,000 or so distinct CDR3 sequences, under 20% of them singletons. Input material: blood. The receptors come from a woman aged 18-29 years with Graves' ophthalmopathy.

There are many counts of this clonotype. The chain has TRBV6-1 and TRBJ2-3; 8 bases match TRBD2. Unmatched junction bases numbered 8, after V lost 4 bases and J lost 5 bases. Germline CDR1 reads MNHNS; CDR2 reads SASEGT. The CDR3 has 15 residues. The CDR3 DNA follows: TGTGCCAGCAGTGGGCAAGCGGGGGCCGGAGATACGCAGTATTTT. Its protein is CASSGQAGAGDTQYF.

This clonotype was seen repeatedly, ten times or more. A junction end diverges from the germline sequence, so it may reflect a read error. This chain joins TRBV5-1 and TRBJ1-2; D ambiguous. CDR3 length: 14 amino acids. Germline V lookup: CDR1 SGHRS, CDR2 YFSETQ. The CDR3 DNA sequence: TGTGCCAGCAGCTTAGAGGGAGCTAACTATGGCTACACCTTC. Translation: CASSLEGANYGYTF.

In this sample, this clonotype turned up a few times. CDR3 sequence reads: CSAILRDRFLNQPQHF. The CDR3 DNA reads as TGCAGTGCCATCTTGCGGGACAGGTTCCTCAATCAGCCCCAGCATTTT. The rearrangement uses TRBV20-1 and TRBJ1-5; the match to TRBD1 covers 8 bases. Germline-derived CDR1 and CDR2 are DFQATT and SNEGSKA (reference sequence). With V trimmed by 6 bases and J by 3 bases, 13 bases remained unmatched. The CDR3 spans 16 residues.

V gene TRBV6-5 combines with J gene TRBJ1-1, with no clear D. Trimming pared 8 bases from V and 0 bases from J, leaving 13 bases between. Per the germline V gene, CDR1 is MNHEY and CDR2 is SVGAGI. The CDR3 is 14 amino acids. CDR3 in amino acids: CASREGVMNTEAFF. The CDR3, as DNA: TGTGCCAGCCGGGAGGGAGTCATGAACACTGAAGCTTTCTTT.

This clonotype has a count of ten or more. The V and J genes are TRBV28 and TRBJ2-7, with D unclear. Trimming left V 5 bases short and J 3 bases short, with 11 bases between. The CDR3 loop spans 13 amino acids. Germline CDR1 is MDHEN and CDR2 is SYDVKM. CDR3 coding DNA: TGTGCCAGCAGTCCCCGGCCACGCTACGAGCAGTACTTC. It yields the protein CASSPRPRYEQYF.

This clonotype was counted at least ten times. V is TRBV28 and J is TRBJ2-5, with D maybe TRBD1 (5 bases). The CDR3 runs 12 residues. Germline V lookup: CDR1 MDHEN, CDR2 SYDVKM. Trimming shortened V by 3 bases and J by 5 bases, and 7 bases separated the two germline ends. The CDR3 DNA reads TGTGCCAGCAGTTTGACAGAGGAGACCCAGTACTTC. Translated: CASSLTEETQYF.

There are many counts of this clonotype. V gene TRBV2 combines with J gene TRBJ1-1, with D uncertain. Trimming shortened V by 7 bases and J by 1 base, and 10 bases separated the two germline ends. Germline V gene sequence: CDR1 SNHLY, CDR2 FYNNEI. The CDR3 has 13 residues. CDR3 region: CASTLGRNTEAFF. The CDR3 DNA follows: TGTGCCAGCACCCTAGGACGGAACACTGAAGCTTTCTTT.

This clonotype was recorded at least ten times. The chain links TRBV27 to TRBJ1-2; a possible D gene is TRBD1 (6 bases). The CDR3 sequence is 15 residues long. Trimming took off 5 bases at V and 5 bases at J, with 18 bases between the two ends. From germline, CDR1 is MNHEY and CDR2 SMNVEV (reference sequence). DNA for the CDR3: TGTGCCAGCAGTCCATATATTTGGGGGGCATATGGCTACACCTTC. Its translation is CASSPYIWGAYGYTF.

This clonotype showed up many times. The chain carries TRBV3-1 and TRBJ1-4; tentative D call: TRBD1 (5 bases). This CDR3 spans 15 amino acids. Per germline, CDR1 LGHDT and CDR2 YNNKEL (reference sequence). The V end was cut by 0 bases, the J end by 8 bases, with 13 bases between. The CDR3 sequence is CASSQDVRREEKLFF. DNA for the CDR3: TGTGCCAGCAGCCAAGATGTCCGCAGGGAGGAAAAACTGTTTTTT.

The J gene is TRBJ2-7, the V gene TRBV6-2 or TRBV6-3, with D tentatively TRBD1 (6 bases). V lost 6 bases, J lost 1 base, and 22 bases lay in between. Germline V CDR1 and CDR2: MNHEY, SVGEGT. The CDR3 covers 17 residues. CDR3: CASSQSQGQPYSYEQYF. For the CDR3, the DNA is TGTGCCAGCAGCCAAAGTCAGGGGCAACCCTATTCCTACGAGCAGTACTTC.

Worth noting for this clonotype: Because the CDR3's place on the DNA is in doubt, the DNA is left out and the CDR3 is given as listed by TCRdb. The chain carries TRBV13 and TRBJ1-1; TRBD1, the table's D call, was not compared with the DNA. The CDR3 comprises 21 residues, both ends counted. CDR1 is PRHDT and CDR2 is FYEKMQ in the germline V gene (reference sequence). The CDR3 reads CASSFYICSVPPRGLNTEAFF.

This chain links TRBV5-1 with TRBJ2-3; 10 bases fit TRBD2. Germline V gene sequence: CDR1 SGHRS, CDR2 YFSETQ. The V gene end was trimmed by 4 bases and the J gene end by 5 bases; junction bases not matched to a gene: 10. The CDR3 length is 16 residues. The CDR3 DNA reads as TGCGCCAGCAGCGTGGGACGGACTAGCGGTGGAGATACGCAGTATTTT. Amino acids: CASSVGRTSGGDTQYF.

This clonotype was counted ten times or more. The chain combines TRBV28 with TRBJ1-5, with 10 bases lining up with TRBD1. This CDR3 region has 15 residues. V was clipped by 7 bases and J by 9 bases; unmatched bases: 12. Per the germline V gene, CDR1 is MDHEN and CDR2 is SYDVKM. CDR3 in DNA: TGTGCCAGCACCGCCGGGGACAGGGGCTTCCTGCCCCAGCATTTT. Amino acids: CASTAGDRGFLPQHF. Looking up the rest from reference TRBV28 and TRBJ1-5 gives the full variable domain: DVKVTQSSRYLVKRTGEKVFLECVQDMDHENMFWYRQDPGLGLRLIYFSYDVKMKEKGDIPEGYSVSREKKERFSLILESASTNQTSMYLCASTAGDRGFLPQHFGDGTRLSIL.

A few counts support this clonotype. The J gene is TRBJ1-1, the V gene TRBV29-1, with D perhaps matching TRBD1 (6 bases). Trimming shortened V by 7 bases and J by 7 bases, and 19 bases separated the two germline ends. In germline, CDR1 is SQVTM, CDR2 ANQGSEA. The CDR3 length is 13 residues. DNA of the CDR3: TGCAGCGCGACGGTGGGGGGGGCCGGTGAAGCTTTCTTT. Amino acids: CSATVGGAGEAFF.

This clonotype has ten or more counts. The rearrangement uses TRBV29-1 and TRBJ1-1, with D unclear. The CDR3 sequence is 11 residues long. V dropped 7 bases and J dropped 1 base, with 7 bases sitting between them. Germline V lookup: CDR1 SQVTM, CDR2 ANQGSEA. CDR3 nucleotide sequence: TGCAGCGCTCAAGCGAACACTGAAGCTTTCTTT. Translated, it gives CSAQANTEAFF.